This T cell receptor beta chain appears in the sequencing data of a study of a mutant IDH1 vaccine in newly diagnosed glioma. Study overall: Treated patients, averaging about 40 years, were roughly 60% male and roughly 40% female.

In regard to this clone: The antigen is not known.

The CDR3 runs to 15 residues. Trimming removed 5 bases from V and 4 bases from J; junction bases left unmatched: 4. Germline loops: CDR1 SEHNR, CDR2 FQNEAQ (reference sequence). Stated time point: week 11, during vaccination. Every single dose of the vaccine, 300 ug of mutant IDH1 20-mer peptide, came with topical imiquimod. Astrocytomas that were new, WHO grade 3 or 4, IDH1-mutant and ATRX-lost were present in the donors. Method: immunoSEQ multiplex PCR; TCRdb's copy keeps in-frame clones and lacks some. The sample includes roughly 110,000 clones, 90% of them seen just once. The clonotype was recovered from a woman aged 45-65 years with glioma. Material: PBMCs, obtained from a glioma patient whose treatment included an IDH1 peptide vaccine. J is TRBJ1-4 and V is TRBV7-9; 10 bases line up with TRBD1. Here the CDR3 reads CASSRQGAFNEKLFF. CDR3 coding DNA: TGTGCCAGCAGCCGACAGGGGGCGTTTAATGAAAAACTGTTTTTT. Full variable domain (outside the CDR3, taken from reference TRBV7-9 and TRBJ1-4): DTGVSQNPRHKITKRGQNVTFRCDPISEHNRLYWYRQTLGQGPEFLTYFQNEAQLEKSRLLSDRFSAERPKGSFSTLEIQRTEQGDSAMYLCASSRQGAFNEKLFFGSGTQLSVL.